This T cell receptor (beta chain) is drawn from a study of CD8+CD57+ T cells in acquired aplastic anemia. All sequencing subjects had displayed CD8+CD57+ cell expansion on flow cytometry. This CDR3 contains 17 residues. Germline loops: CDR1 LGHNA, CDR2 YNFKEQ. The V segment lost 4 bases and the J segment 2 bases; nucleotides outside the gene matches: 14. Investigators profiled TCR beta VDJ and CDR3 from genomic DNA template. TCRdb called the reads again in MiXCR, with one record for every CDR3 protein. The sample carries 210,000 or so distinct CDR3 sequences, roughly 45% recorded once. The receptor's source is a human donor with aplastic anemia. The chain uses TRBV4-2 and TRBJ2-7, with 7 nucleotides matching TRBD1. Sample: sorted CD4+, CD8+, or CD8+CD57+ T cells (not recorded which) from PBMCs. The CDR3, as DNA: TGTGCCAGCAGCCCTAGGGGGACGACAGGGAGAACCTACGAGCAGTACTTC. Its translation: CASSPRGTTGRTYEQYF.